This T cell receptor beta chain was identified in a study of T cells in Graves' hyperthyroidism and ophthalmopathy. Study-wide background: Peripheral blood was obtained at initial diagnosis, preceding any treatment.

The table lists this clonotype with many counts. Its antigen remains unidentified. Ophthalmopathy patients showed a Clinical Activity Score of at least 3, NOSPECS grade of at least 4 and duration under 3 months. TCR beta CDR3 region amplification was performed from RNA transcripts. Researchers ran a first-round RT-PCR on the TCR CDR3 using the HTBI primer set. TCRdb called the multiplex PCR reads again in MiXCR, with one record for every CDR3 protein. There are hundreds of thousands of distinct CDR3 sequences in the sample; less than 20% occur only once, and around 30% lies in the top ten. This CDR3 is built from 13 residues. V lost 6 bases, J lost 2 bases, and 13 bases lay in between. The germline V gene encodes CDR1 DFQATT and CDR2 SNEGSKA (reference sequence). Findings and caveats of the study: Most thyroid clonotypes that were expanded above 0.001 also turned up in blood. Separating ophthalmopathy from stable hyperthyroidism was achieved by a 13 V-J model.

The TCR comes from a young woman with Graves' ophthalmopathy. Sequenced: blood. The chain carries TRBV20-1 and TRBJ1-2; a possible D gene is TRBD1 (5 bases). The CDR3 DNA reads TGCAGTGCCAGGGTGACAGAAAACTATGGCTACACCTTC. Its translation: CSARVTENYGYTF.